A selection of T cell receptor beta chains follows, all from one sample in a study of a mutant IDH1 vaccine in newly diagnosed glioma. Profiled with immunoSEQ multiplex PCR; TCRdb holds only in-frame clones, not every one. The repertoire has tens of thousands of clones, 91% of them found once; the top ten carry 2.6%. Sequencing was performed on PBMCs, taken from a glioma patient treated with radiotherapy, temozolomide or both. These receptors all stem from a man aged 50 to 59 with glioma. Each CDR3 is given with its conserved first and last residue. A D gene is named only where the DNA matches it firmly. The listing skips clone size in some rows; elsewhere it reads once, few, many or a size class.

d_gene	abundance	v_gene	j_gene	CDR3nt	CDR3aa
TRBD1	once	TRBV6-1	TRBJ2-1	TGTGCCAGCAGGGTACAGGGGATCAGTTTCAGTGAGCAGTTCTTC	CASRVQGISFSEQFF
NA	NA	TRBV6-1	TRBJ1-6	TGTGCCAGCAGCTCACTCGCTAATTCACCCCTCCACTTT	CASSSLANSPLHF
NA	NA	TRBV29-1	TRBJ1-1	TGCAGCGGCTTAGGGGGTGAAGCTTTCTTT	CSGLGGEAFF
NA	NA	TRBV30	TRBJ2-7	TGTGCCTGGAGCCCGGGGGTCTACGAGCAGTACTTC	CAWSPGVYEQYF
TRBD1	NA	TRBV4-1	TRBJ1-5	TGCGCCAGCAGCCAAGGACAGGGCGGCAATCAGCCCCAGCATTTT	CASSQGQGGNQPQHF
NA	NA	TRBV6-6	TRBJ1-2	TGTGCCAGCAATGCACATTCTAACTATGGCTACACCTTC	CASNAHSNYGYTF
TRBD2	NA	TRBV30	TRBJ2-1	TGTGCCTGGAGCGGGCTCACCGGGACTAGCGGGATTGGTGAGCAGTTCTTC	CAWSGLTGTSGIGEQFF
TRBD1	NA	TRBV7-8	TRBJ2-7	TGTGCCAGCAGCTTACCGACCGGGACAGGGGAATACGAGCAGTACTTC	CASSLPTGTGEYEQYF
TRBD1	once	TRBV2	TRBJ1-2	TGTGCCAGCAGTCTCGGACAGGCCTATGGCTACACCTTC	CASSLGQAYGYTF
TRBD2	NA	TRBV10-3	TRBJ2-7	TGTGCCATCAGTGAGTCATGGACTAGCGGTTCCTACGAGCAGTACTTC	CAISESWTSGSYEQYF
NA	NA	TRBV6-1	TRBJ2-5	TGTGCCAGCAGTGATTTCGGCCGAAGGGAAGAGACCCAGTACTTC	CASSDFGRREETQYF
NA	NA	TRBV18	TRBJ2-2	TGTGCCAGCTCACCTACCCGGACCCTCGAGGGTATCGGGGAGCTGTTTTTT	CASSPTRTLEGIGELFF
TRBD2	NA	TRBV25-1	TRBJ2-5	TGTGCCAGCAGTGGTAGCGGGGGGGCCGAGGAGACCCAGTACTTC	CASSGSGGAEETQYF
NA	NA	TRBV7-9	TRBJ1-4	TGTGCCAGCAGAGACAGAACTAATGAAAAACTGTTTTTT	CASRDRTNEKLFF
TRBD1	once	TRBV5-1	TRBJ2-2	TGCGCCAGCAGCTTGGGAGGGGGCGCGACCGGGGAGCTGTTTTTT	CASSLGGGATGELFF
NA	NA	TRBV7-6	TRBJ1-2	TGTGCCAGCAGCTTACGCGCAGGGGACTATGGCTACACCTTC	CASSLRAGDYGYTF
NA	NA	TRBV5-6	TRBJ2-1	TGTGCCAGCAGCTTGTATTCTTCCCCTGAGCAGTTCTTC	CASSLYSSPEQFF
TRBD1	NA	TRBV9	TRBJ1-1	TGTGCCAGCAGCGCTTGGGACAGGAACACTGAAGCTTTCTTT	CASSAWDRNTEAFF
NA	few	TRBV6-1	TRBJ1-2	TGTGCCAGCAGGGATCCCGCAGGAAACTATGGCTACACCTTC	CASRDPAGNYGYTF
NA	once	TRBV4-3	TRBJ1-2	TGCGCCAGCAGCCAAGTTGCAGGAGACAGGCACAACTATGGCTACACCTTC	CASSQVAGDRHNYGYTF
NA	NA	TRBV19	TRBJ1-5	TGTGCCAGTAGTATGACAGGCCTCAGGCAGCCCCAGCATTTT	CASSMTGLRQPQHF
NA	NA	TRBV15	TRBJ2-2	TGTGCCACCAGCCCCCCCGCATCGAGCACCGGGGAGCTGTTTTTT	CATSPPASSTGELFF
NA	NA	TRBV4-1	TRBJ2-3	TGCGCCAGCAGCCACCCCGGGCGGGACCGCACAGATACGCAGTATTTT	CASSHPGRDRTDTQYF
NA	NA	TRBV10-1	TRBJ2-3	TGCGCCAGCAGTGATGCGGTTAAGGATACGCAGTATTTT	CASSDAVKDTQYF
NA	once	TRBV4-1	TRBJ1-5	TGCGCCAGCAGCCAAGATCAGGGTAGGGGACAGCCCCAGCATTTT	CASSQDQGRGQPQHF
TRBD1	NA	TRBV4-1	TRBJ2-7	TGCGCCAGCAGCCAAGGGGCGGGACAGGGTCCCTACGAGCAGTACTTC	CASSQGAGQGPYEQYF
NA	NA	TRBV9	TRBJ1-1	TGTGCCAGCAGCACCAATCCCAGGGATCTTGAAGCTTTCTTT	CASSTNPRDLEAFF
TRBD2	NA	TRBV5-4	TRBJ2-5	TGTGCCAGCAGCTTGGTGGGCGGGGGGCCCCAAGAGACCCAGTACTTC	CASSLVGGGPQETQYF
NA	NA	TRBV5-4	TRBJ2-3	TGTGCCAGCAGCTGGTCGAGGACAGATACGCAGTATTTT	CASSWSRTDTQYF
TRBD2	NA	TRBV10-1	TRBJ2-7	TGCGCCAGCAGCGCCGGACTAGACTACGAGCAGTACTTC	CASSAGLDYEQYF
NA	once	TRBV7-9	TRBJ2-5	TGTGCCAGCAGCCCAATGGGGGGCTGGGAGACCCAGTACTTC	CASSPMGGWETQYF
NA	NA	TRBV28	TRBJ2-7	TGTGCCAGCAGTTCCGGGTCAGGAGGTATCGGGGAGCAGTACTTC	CASSSGSGGIGEQYF
NA	NA	TRBV6-1	TRBJ1-4	TGTGCCAGCAGTGTAAACAGGGATGAAAAACTGTTTTTT	CASSVNRDEKLFF
NA	NA	TRBV5-5	TRBJ2-3	TGTGCCAGCGGCAGAGGACAGCGGGTCCCGGATACGCAGTATTTT	CASGRGQRVPDTQYF
NA	NA	TRBV6-5	TRBJ2-5	TGTGCCAGCAGTTACTTGGGGGAAGAGACCCAGTACTTC	CASSYLGEETQYF
TRBD1	NA	TRBV4-1	TRBJ1-5	TGCGCCAGCAGCCCAAACTCAGGGGGGACAGGCAATCAGCCCCAGCATTTT	CASSPNSGGTGNQPQHF
NA	once	TRBV4-3	TRBJ2-3	TGCGCCAGCAGCCAAGATACAGGGTGGACAGATACGCAGTATTTT	CASSQDTGWTDTQYF
NA	NA	TRBV7-9	TRBJ2-7	TGTGCCAGCAGCTCTCGGGTCTACGAGCAGTACTTC	CASSSRVYEQYF
TRBD2	NA	TRBV19	TRBJ2-7	TGTGCCAGTAGTAGGGGACTAGCGGGTTCCTACGAGCAGTACTTC	CASSRGLAGSYEQYF
NA	NA	TRBV7-9	TRBJ2-7	TGTGCCAGCAGCCTGGACTATAGCGGCGAGCAGTACTTC	CASSLDYSGEQYF
TRBD2	few	TRBV6-4	TRBJ2-3	TGTGCCAGCAGTGCGACTAGCGCGGGCACAGATACGCAGTATTTT	CASSATSAGTDTQYF
NA	NA	TRBV5-1	TRBJ2-6	TGCGCCAGCAGTCTCAGGGGAACTGGGGCCAACGTCCTGACTTTC	CASSLRGTGANVLTF
NA	NA	TRBV4-3	TRBJ1-3	TGCGCCAGCCCCCTCCTGGACAACTCTGGAAACACCATATATTTT	CASPLLDNSGNTIYF
NA	NA	TRBV6-5	TRBJ2-5	TGTGCCAGCAGTTACTCGGGGACGGAGACCCAGTACTTC	CASSYSGTETQYF
NA	NA	TRBV4-2	TRBJ2-3	TGTGCCAGCAGCCAAGATCTTAGCAGGAGCACAGATACGCAGTATTTT	CASSQDLSRSTDTQYF
NA	NA	TRBV18	TRBJ1-2	TGTGCCAGCTCAGGCGATTCGTTCTATGGCTACACCTTC	CASSGDSFYGYTF
NA	NA	TRBV9	TRBJ2-3	TGTGCCAGCAGCCCCGGGGGTTTAGACACAGATACGCAGTATTTT	CASSPGGLDTDTQYF
TRBD1	NA	TRBV2	TRBJ2-3	TGTGCCAGCAGTCTACGGACAGGTCAAGAGCGTAAGGGGCAGTATTTT	CASSLRTGQERKGQYF